The 31 T cell receptor beta chains listed next were all sequenced from one sample in a study of T cell repertoires in cytomegalovirus infection. These receptors have no identified antigens. Each CDR3 protein is one row after TCRdb ran MiXCR on the reads. This table holds more than 300,000 distinct CDR3 sequences, about 35% found once. The material sequenced was cultured PBMCs, taken from culture after CMV antigen stimulation. The receptors originated from a human donor in good health (CMV status not recorded). Some clones in this sample may be carry-over from other donors' samples.

V is TRBV24-1 and J is TRBJ2-6, with D perhaps TRBD1 (5 bases). Germline assignment: CDR1 KGHDR and CDR2 SFDVKD. The length of the CDR3 is 17 residues. Trimming pared 3 bases from V and 4 bases from J, leaving 15 bases between. The CDR3 DNA reads TGTGCCACCAGTGATCCAGGGAACCCCGGGGGGGCCAACGTCCTGACTTTC. This codes for CATSDPGNPGGANVLTF.

This clonotype was recorded a few times. As DNA, the CDR3 is TGTGCCAGCAGTTATGCCCTCGGGACAAGAGCGAACACCGGGGAGCTGTTTTTT. Residues: CASSYALGTRANTGELFF. The chain carries TRBV12-3 or TRBV12-4 and TRBJ2-2; a weak D match, TRBD1 (6 bases). The CDR3 is 18 amino acids. V gave up 4 bases and J gave up 0 bases, with 18 bases separating them.

V is TRBV6-5 and J is TRBJ2-1; 10 nucleotides agree with TRBD2. The CDR3 is 17 amino acids. V was pared by 6 bases and J by 6 bases, with 14 bases of the junction left unmatched. Germline V gives CDR1 MNHEY, CDR2 SVGAGI. In DNA form, the CDR3 reads TGTGCCAGCAGGGGGGGGGCTAGCGGGAGTTGGGTCAATGAGCAGTTCTTC. The encoded protein is CASRGGASGSWVNEQFF.

This clonotype has just a few counts. This rearrangement joins TRBV2 to TRBJ1-3; D is undetermined. The CDR3 is 13 residues long. V was shortened by 7 bases and J by 4 bases, with 11 bases between the two germline ends. The germline gives CDR1 SNHLY, CDR2 FYNNEI. The CDR3 region is CASTPAGGNTIYF. CDR3 DNA sequence: TGTGCCAGCACCCCCGCGGGGGGAAACACCATATATTTT.

This clonotype turned up a few times. The J gene is TRBJ1-1, the V gene TRBV12-3 or TRBV12-4; 9 bases fit TRBD1. J was trimmed by 0 bases and V by 3 bases; bases with no gene match: 2. The CDR3 is 15 amino acids. The chain's CDR3 is CASSLTGGLNTEAFF. DNA for the CDR3: TGTGCCAGCAGTTTGACAGGGGGGTTGAACACTGAAGCTTTCTTT.

This rearrangement joins TRBV7-2 to TRBJ2-3; D tentatively reads TRBD1 or TRBD2 (5 bases each). Between the trimmed V and J ends, which lost 5 bases and 6 bases, there was a span of 12 bases. This CDR3 is 13 amino acids long. Germline V gene sequence: CDR1 SGHTA, CDR2 FQGNSA. The chain's CDR3 is CASSLGTLDTQYF. CDR3 nucleotides: TGTGCCAGCAGCCTGGGGACCCTCGATACGCAGTATTTT.

This clonotype was picked up a small number of times. The rearrangement joins TRBV19 to TRBJ2-1; D is perhaps TRBD2 (6 bases). Germline CDR1 and CDR2: LNHDA and SQIVND (reference sequence). The CDR3 has 15 residues. The V and J ends lost 5 bases and 2 bases respectively, with 13 bases between them. The CDR3 spells CASSPWTTAYNEQFF. CDR3 nucleotides: TGTGCCAGTAGTCCCTGGACTACCGCCTACAATGAGCAGTTCTTC. Variable domain in full (rest from reference TRBV19 and TRBJ2-1): DGGITQSPKYLFRKEGQNVTLSCEQNLNHDAMYWYRQDPGQGLRLIYYSQIVNDFQKGDIAEGYSVSREKKESFPLTVTSAQKNPTAFYLCASSPWTTAYNEQFFGPGTRLTVL.

This clonotype showed up just a few times. This chain connects TRBV28 to TRBJ2-1; 8 bases match TRBD1. CDR1 is MDHEN and CDR2 is SYDVKM in the germline V gene. The CDR3 consists of 17 residues. J was trimmed by 0 bases and V by 2 bases; bases with no gene match: 6. The CDR3 is CASSLEQGELSYNEQFF. CDR3 bases: TGTGCCAGCAGTTTAGAACAGGGGGAACTCTCCTACAATGAGCAGTTCTTC.

This chain links TRBV19 with TRBJ2-1; D not resolved. Per germline, CDR1 LNHDA and CDR2 SQIVND (reference sequence). The CDR3 length is 15 residues. The V and J ends lost 1 base and 4 bases respectively, with 11 bases between them. As DNA, the CDR3 is TGTGCCAGTAGTATAGCCGGTACTACGTACAATGAGCAGTTCTTC. Protein sequence: CASSIAGTTYNEQFF.

The chain couples TRBV7-3 to TRBJ2-6, with D tentatively TRBD2 (5 bases). With 0 bases removed from V and 4 bases from J, the gap between germline ends came to 10 bases. This CDR3 contains 16 residues. Germline V gene sequence: CDR1 SGHTA, CDR2 FQGTGA. CDR3 nucleotides: TGTGCCAGCAGCTTAACGGGAGTAGGGGGGGCCAACGTCCTGACTTTC. Encoded protein: CASSLTGVGGANVLTF.

This clonotype was seen a few times. The rearrangement uses TRBV7-2 and TRBJ2-6; no firm D call. V lost 5 bases, J lost 3 bases, and 8 bases lay in between. The germline V gene has CDR1 SGHTA and CDR2 FQGNSA. The length of the CDR3 is 14 residues. CDR3 sequence: CASSVGVGANVLTF. Here the CDR3 DNA reads TGTGCCAGCAGCGTTGGGGTTGGGGCCAACGTCCTGACTTTC.

The J gene is TRBJ1-2, the V gene TRBV12-3 or TRBV12-4, with TRBD1 matching over 9 bases. CDR3 length equals 12 residues. The J segment lost 14 bases and the V segment lost 5 bases, leaving 9 bases of the junction unmatched. The chain's CDR3 is CASSPRDRAQTF. The CDR3 DNA reads as TGTGCCAGCAGTCCCCGGGACAGGGCTCAAACCTTC.

This clonotype occurred many times. CDR3 bases: TGTGCCAGCACAACGGGACAGGGGGCGAATGAGCAGTTCTTC. Amino acids: CASTTGQGANEQFF. The rearrangement links TRBV7-2 to TRBJ2-1, with 12 nucleotides matching TRBD1. In germline, CDR1 is SGHTA, CDR2 FQGNSA. The CDR3 spans 14 residues. The V gene end was trimmed by 7 bases and the J gene end by 7 bases; junction bases not matched to a gene: 5. Complete variable domain (other parts from reference TRBV7-2 and TRBJ2-1): GAGVSQSPSNKVTEKGKDVELRCDPISGHTALYWYRQSLGQGLEFLIYFQGNSAPDKSGLPSDRFSAERTGGSVSTLTIQRTQQEDSAVYLCASTTGQGANEQFFGPGTRLTVL.

V and J are TRBV4-3 and TRBJ2-2, with D uncertain. Per the germline V gene, CDR1 is LGHNA and CDR2 is YSLEER. Trimming removed 2 bases at V and 0 bases at J, with 13 bases between. CDR3 size: 17 residues. CDR3 sequence: CASSQLAGIANTGELFF. The CDR3, as DNA: TGCGCCAGCAGCCAATTGGCTGGGATCGCGAACACCGGGGAGCTGTTTTTT.

This clonotype was observed a handful of times. This rearrangement joins TRBV7-8 to TRBJ2-2; 7 nucleotides agree with TRBD2. CDR3 size: 15 residues. Germline V gene sequence: CDR1 SGHVS, CDR2 FQNEAQ. V lost 3 bases to trimming and J lost 4 bases; unmatched junction nucleotides: 5. CDR3 sequence (DNA): TGTGCCAGCAGCTTGGCGGGAGAAGGCACCGGGGAGCTGTTTTTT. It specifies CASSLAGEGTGELFF.

The V gene is TRBV25-1, the J gene TRBJ2-3; 9 nucleotides agree with TRBD1. Losses at the gene ends were 7 bases for V and 9 bases for J; bases not matched to a gene: 20. The CDR3 consists of 17 residues. The germline V gene encodes CDR1 MGHDK and CDR2 SYGVNS. CDR3 sequence reads: CASNGGTGPKTRATQYF. The CDR3 DNA reads as TGTGCCAGCAACGGGGGGACAGGGCCTAAAACTCGGGCCACGCAGTATTTT.

Regarding this clonotype: One end of the junction varies from germline; a read error may be responsible. This chain connects TRBV28 to TRBJ2-3; 8 bases line up with TRBD2. This CDR3 is built from 15 residues. Germline V gives CDR1 MDHEN, CDR2 SYDVKM. The CDR3 DNA follows: TGTGTCAGCAGACTCTTAGCGGGGACAAAAGATACGCAGTATTTT. As protein: CVSRLLAGTKDTQYF.

This clonotype was observed many times. The chain is built from TRBV7-8 and TRBJ2-1, with TRBD2 matching 10 bases. V was pared by 5 bases and J by 4 bases, with 2 bases of the junction left unmatched. The CDR3 sequence is 14 residues long. Germline CDR1 reads SGHVS; CDR2 reads FQNEAQ. CDR3 amino acids: CASSLSGRYNEQFF. CDR3 in DNA: TGTGCCAGCAGCCTTAGCGGGAGGTACAATGAGCAGTTCTTC.

This clonotype occurred a few times. V usage is TRBV4-3 and J usage is TRBJ2-7; D is unresolved. This CDR3 is 14 amino acids long. Per the germline V gene, CDR1 is LGHNA and CDR2 is YSLEER. The V and J ends lost 1 base and 2 bases respectively, with 9 bases between them. CDR3 protein: CASSQVVSAYEQYF. CDR3 in DNA: TGCGCCAGCAGCCAAGTCGTCAGCGCCTACGAGCAGTACTTC.

CDR3 DNA: TGTGCCAGCATCCCCACACTCAACACCGGGGAGCTGTTTTTT. Its translation is CASIPTLNTGELFF. The chain has TRBV12-3 or TRBV12-4 and TRBJ2-2, with D unclear. This CDR3 has 14 amino acids. The ends were cut back, 7 bases at V and 2 bases at J, with 11 bases in the middle.

The sample holds a few counts of this clonotype. The chain has TRBV7-8 and TRBJ1-4; 9 positions match TRBD1. The V gene end was trimmed by 3 bases and the J gene end by 2 bases; junction bases not matched to a gene: 10. CDR1 SGHVS and CDR2 FQNEAQ come from the germline V gene. The length of the CDR3 is 18 residues. The DNA for the CDR3 is TGTGCCAGCAGCTTGGGACAGGGAAGGGGCCCGACTAATGAAAAACTGTTTTTT. Translating it yields CASSLGQGRGPTNEKLFF. Full variable domain (rest looked up from reference TRBV7-8 and TRBJ1-4): GAGVSQSPRYKVAKRGQDVALRCDPISGHVSLFWYQQALGQGPEFLTYFQNEAQLDKSGLPSDRFFAERPEGSVSTLKIQRTQQEDSAVYLCASSLGQGRGPTNEKLFFGSGTQLSVL.

The genes are TRBV3-1 and TRBJ2-3; TRBD1 matches 8 bases. Germline values: CDR1 LGHDT, CDR2 YNNKEL (reference sequence). This CDR3 region has 14 residues. V shed 1 base, J shed 8 bases, and the junction held 5 bases outside the gene matches. The CDR3 coding sequence is TGTGCCAGCAGCCAAGCCGACAGGGGAGGTACGCAGTATTTT. This translates into CASSQADRGGTQYF.

This clonotype appeared a few times. The rearrangement joins TRBV7-6 to TRBJ2-7; D not resolved. This CDR3 spans 13 amino acids. Trimming shortened V by 3 bases and J by 0 bases, and 6 bases separated the two germline ends. Germline V gene data show CDR1 as SGHVS and CDR2 as FNYEAQ. The CDR3 nucleotides read TGTGCCAGCAGCTTGGCACACTCCTACGAGCAGTACGTC. This translates into CASSLAHSYEQYV.

The genes are TRBV6-5 and TRBJ2-7, with TRBD1 as a possible D gene (5 bases). V was shortened by 0 bases and J by 9 bases, with 15 bases between the two germline ends. This CDR3 region has 14 residues. The germline V gene encodes CDR1 MNHEY and CDR2 SVGAGI. The CDR3 protein is CASSYSRASGAQYV. CDR3 bases: TGTGCCAGCAGTTACTCACGGGCTAGTGGGGCGCAGTACGTC.

This clonotype was detected many times. The genes are TRBV6-1 and TRBJ1-2; weak D call: TRBD1 (5 bases). This CDR3 comprises 14 residues. V lost 5 bases to trimming and J lost 14 bases, with 24 bases between them. In germline, CDR1 is MNHNS, CDR2 SASEGT. In DNA form, the CDR3 reads TGTGCCAGCAGTCCCGGGGGAACAAGACTGTCATGGACCTTC. Its translation: CASSPGGTRLSWTF.

A few counts support this clonotype. The chain has TRBV19 and TRBJ1-3; D gene uncertain. Trimming took off 8 bases at V and 0 bases at J, with 17 bases between the two ends. Per germline, CDR1 LNHDA and CDR2 SQIVND (reference sequence). The CDR3 sequence is 16 residues long. CDR3 nucleotides: TGTGCCAGTCGCCTGCCGAGATACGACTCTGGAAACACCATATATTTT. Translation gives CASRLPRYDSGNTIYF.

This clonotype has a single count. This chain uses TRBV5-1 with TRBJ1-1, with a possible D match to TRBD1 (5 bases). The CDR3 sequence is 12 residues long. Germline lookup yields CDR1 SGHRS and CDR2 YFSETQ. Trimming cost V 4 bases and J 7 bases, with 11 bases left between them. The DNA of the CDR3 is TGCGCCAGCAGCGTTCTGGGGGTTGAAGCTTTCTTT. This translates into CASSVLGVEAFF. Drawing the rest from reference TRBV5-1 and TRBJ1-1, the complete variable domain is KAGVTQTPRYLIKTRGQQVTLSCSPISGHRSVSWYQQTPGQGLQFLFEYFSETQRNKGNFPGRFSGRQFSNSRSEMNVSTLELGDSALYLCASSVLGVEAFFGQGTRLTVV.

The chain recombines TRBV6-1 with TRBJ2-1, with D perhaps being TRBD1 or TRBD2 (6 bases each). V lost 6 bases and J 0 bases, leaving 9 bases between the germline ends. CDR1 and CDR2 from the germline V gene are MNHNS and SASEGT. This CDR3 region has 14 residues. The CDR3 reads CASREGGSYNEQFF. CDR3 nucleotides: TGTGCCAGCAGGGAGGGGGGCTCCTACAATGAGCAGTTCTTC.

This chain links TRBV7-2 with TRBJ1-5; no definite D call. Trimming left V 6 bases short and J 6 bases short, with 9 bases between. This CDR3 region has 12 residues. The germline V gene encodes CDR1 SGHTA and CDR2 FQGNSA. This CDR3 is CASSIVSQPQHF. CDR3 DNA sequence: TGTGCCAGCAGTATTGTCAGTCAGCCCCAGCATTTT.

The chain employs TRBV19 and TRBJ1-6, with a weak D call TRBD1 (5 bases). Germline lookup yields CDR1 LNHDA and CDR2 SQIVND (reference sequence). V lost 4 bases and J lost 13, with 17 bases in between. CDR3 length: 14 amino acids. The CDR3 protein is CASSNYVVGGPLHF. The CDR3 DNA reads as TGTGCCAGTAGTAACTACGTGGTCGGGGGGCCCCTCCACTTT.

This chain links TRBV19 with TRBJ2-1; D uncertain. The CDR3 has 15 residues. From germline, CDR1 is LNHDA and CDR2 SQIVND (reference sequence). The germline V and J ends were trimmed by 3 bases and 0 bases, with 9 bases remaining between them. The CDR3 here is CASSITLFSYNEQFF. Here the CDR3 DNA reads TGTGCCAGTAGTATTACGCTCTTCTCCTACAATGAGCAGTTCTTC.